This T cell receptor (beta chain) was sequenced in a study of T cell changes during pregnancy in multiple sclerosis. TCRdb's table, derived via immunoSEQ multiplex PCR, lists solely in-frame clones and lacks some. The sample records some 40,000 clones, 85% to 90% being singletons. Germline V gene lookup returns CDR1 DFQATT and CDR2 SNEGSKA (reference sequence). The CDR3 length is 11 residues. Details on this clone: A read error may account for a junction end that differs from germline.

The sequencing used peripheral blood, collected in the second trimester of pregnancy. This clonotype originated in a female donor in good health, enrolled as a control in a pregnancy study. The gene calls are TRBV20-1 and TRBJ2-7; TRBD2 matches 10 bases. The CDR3 protein is CSAREDGTSVF. CDR3 bases: TGCAGTGCTAGAGAGGACGGGACTAGCGTTTTT.